This T cell receptor (beta chain) was recorded in a study of tumor and adjacent non-tumor tissue in lung cancer. Study-level findings and limits: Tumor repertoires had a smaller top 100 clone share than normal lung.

A note on this clonotype: What it recognizes is unknown.

There are 13 residues in the CDR3. The V and J ends lost 7 bases and 7 bases respectively, with 19 bases between them. Germline values: CDR1 SQVTM, CDR2 ANQGSEA. This sample's RNA came from whole unsorted tissue. The library came from three nested PCR rounds adapted from ARM-PCR protocols. Using its own MiXCR run on the multiplex PCR reads, TCRdb lists one record per CDR3 protein. The table lists 60,000 to 90,000 distinct CDR3 sequences, 60% to 85% of them singletons, with approximately 12% in the top ten. Sequenced: lung tumor tissue. The chain employs TRBV29-1 and TRBJ1-2, with D perhaps matching TRBD1 (6 bases). The sequence was collected from a woman aged 50 to 60 with non-small cell lung cancer. The CDR3 here is CSARHRELVGYTF. CDR3 nucleotides: TGCAGCGCTCGACACAGGGAGTTGGTTGGCTACACCTTC.